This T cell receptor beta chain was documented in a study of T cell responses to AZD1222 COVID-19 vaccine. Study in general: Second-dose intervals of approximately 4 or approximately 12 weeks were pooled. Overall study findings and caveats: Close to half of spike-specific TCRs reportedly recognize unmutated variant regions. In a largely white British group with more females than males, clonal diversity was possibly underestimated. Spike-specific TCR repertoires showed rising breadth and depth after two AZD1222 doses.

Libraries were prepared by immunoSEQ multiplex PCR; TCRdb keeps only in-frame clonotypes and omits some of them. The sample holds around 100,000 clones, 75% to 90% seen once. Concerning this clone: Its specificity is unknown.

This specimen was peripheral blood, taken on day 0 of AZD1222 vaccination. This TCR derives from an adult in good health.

DNA of the CDR3: TGTGCCAGCGGTCGGGCGGGGTCCTACGAGCAGTACTTC. Translated: CASGRAGSYEQYF. J is TRBJ2-7 and V is TRBV2; D might be TRBD2 (6 bases). Per the germline V gene, CDR1 is SNHLY and CDR2 is FYNNEI. The CDR3 covers 13 residues. The ends were cut back, 8 bases at V and 1 base at J, with 12 bases in the middle.